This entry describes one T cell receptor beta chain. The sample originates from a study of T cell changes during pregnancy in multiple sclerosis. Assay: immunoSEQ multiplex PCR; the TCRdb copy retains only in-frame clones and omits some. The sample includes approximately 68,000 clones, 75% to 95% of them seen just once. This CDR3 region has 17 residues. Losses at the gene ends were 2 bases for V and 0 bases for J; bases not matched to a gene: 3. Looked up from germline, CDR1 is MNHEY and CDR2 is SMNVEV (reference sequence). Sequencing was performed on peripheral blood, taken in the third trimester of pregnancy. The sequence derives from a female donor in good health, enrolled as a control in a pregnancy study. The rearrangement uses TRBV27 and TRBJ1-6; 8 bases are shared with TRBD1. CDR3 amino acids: CASSLRQGISYNSPLHF. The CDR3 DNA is TGTGCCAGCAGTTTAAGACAGGGGATCTCCTATAATTCACCCCTCCACTTT.